The TCR beta chain described here comes from a study of cytomegalovirus exposure and HLA in healthy donors. The donors were members of the validation cohort, which comprised about 120 subjects and was separate from the first cohort of roughly 700 subjects. Germline V lookup: CDR1 MRHNA, CDR2 SNTAGT. The CDR3 has 16 residues. With V trimmed by 3 bases and J by 0 bases, 4 bases remained unmatched. Sequencing used immunoSEQ multiplex PCR; TCRdb keeps in-frame clones, though not all of them. The sample carries under 400,000 clones, approximately 91% recorded once. The sample taken for sequencing was PBMCs. The chain joins TRBV6-4 to TRBJ1-1, with 10 bases aligning to TRBD1. The receptor was derived from a man aged 30 to 45 in good health and CMV-seronegative. The DNA for the CDR3 is TGTGCCAGCAGTGAACCGGGACAGGGGATGAACACTGAAGCTTTCTTT. Translating it yields CASSEPGQGMNTEAFF.